This TCR beta chain emerged from a study of blood T cell repertoires in COVID-19. As for the study in general: There were acute and convalescent COVID-19 samples, and they came from the United States, Italy and Spain.

Per the original methods: Cell counts per sample came from amplifying reference gene primers. Data came from immunoSEQ multiplex PCR; TCRdb stores just in-frame clones and leaves some out. V and J calls and clone size are given by that table; D and trimming were obtained from the DNA. The sample contains about 170,000 clones, around nine tenths of which appear only once. Looked up from germline, CDR1 is MNHNY and CDR2 is SVGAGI (reference sequence). The CDR3 totals 14 residues. Trimming shortened V by 6 bases and J by 3 bases, and 14 bases separated the two germline ends. This clonotype was obtained from a young man with active or convalescent COVID-19. Sequencing input: peripheral blood. V usage is TRBV6-6 and J usage is TRBJ1-2; possibly TRBD1 for D (5 bases). As DNA, the CDR3 is TGTGCCAGCAGCCTGGGGCGAGTAGACTATGGCTACACCTTC. This gives the protein CASSLGRVDYGYTF.